This T cell receptor (beta chain) was found in a study of PD-1 blockade in mismatch repair-deficient tumors. From germline, CDR1 is SQVTM and CDR2 ANQGSEA. V was shortened by 7 bases and J by 0 bases, with 16 bases between the two germline ends. This CDR3 is 14 amino acids long. The assay was immunoSEQ multiplex PCR, and TCRdb's table has in-frame clones only and misses some. The data show under 150,000 clones, around nine tenths seen once. Specimen: peripheral blood, collected approximately 71 weeks after starting pembrolizumab. This sequence originates from an adult with mismatch repair-deficient cancer. The chain employs TRBV29-1 and TRBJ2-7; unclear D gene. The CDR3 DNA follows: TGCAGCGCTGGCAGGACGCAGAGCTCCTACGAGCAGTACTTC. Translation gives CSAGRTQSSYEQYF.